This T cell receptor (beta chain) was identified in a study of shared clonotypes between healthy human individuals. Study at large: Researchers assigned three CD4 naive, three CD4 memory, two CD8 naive and one CD8 memory plate to each donor.

This CDR3 is built from 14 residues. Trimming took off 4 bases at V and 0 bases at J, with 6 bases between the two ends. Looked up from germline, CDR1 is MNHNS and CDR2 is SASEGT. This clone was detected a few times. What it binds is unknown. Study-wide points: Generally, naive subsets (rather than memory subsets) showed larger estimated richness. Among donors, sharing of clonotypes was expected to be affected by sequencing depth. Some naive CD4 clonotypes, around 4.7%, turned up in common across several donors.

Using immunoSEQ multiplex PCR, the repertoire was profiled, and TCRdb retains in-frame clones only, with some absent. The table records a few million clones, roughly 92% of them present only once. The clonotype originates from a man aged 18 to 29 in good health. Material for sequencing was naive CD4+ T cells sorted from blood. Subset here: CD45RA+ positively selected. This chain connects TRBV6-1 to TRBJ1-4; D perhaps matches TRBD1 (5 bases). CDR3 region: CASSATATNEKLFF. CDR3 coding DNA: TGTGCCAGCAGTGCGACAGCAACTAATGAAAAACTGTTTTTT.